This T cell receptor (beta chain) was captured in a study of cytomegalovirus exposure and HLA in healthy donors. The PCR contained 60 Vbeta and 13 Jbeta primers. Profiling relied on immunoSEQ multiplex PCR, and the TCRdb table lists in-frame clones only, not all of them. The sample includes some 97,000 clones, more than 75% seen only once; the top ten take just under 4%. Looked up from germline, CDR1 is GTSNPN and CDR2 is SVGIG (reference sequence). The CDR3 totals 12 residues. Sequencing was performed on PBMCs. This chain uses TRBV30 with TRBJ1-1, with D tentatively TRBD1 (5 bases). The sequence was collected from a woman in her fifties or sixties in good health and CMV-seropositive. The CDR3 loop is CAYAQGNTEAFF. The CDR3 DNA reads TGTGCGTACGCTCAGGGGAACACTGAAGCTTTCTTT.